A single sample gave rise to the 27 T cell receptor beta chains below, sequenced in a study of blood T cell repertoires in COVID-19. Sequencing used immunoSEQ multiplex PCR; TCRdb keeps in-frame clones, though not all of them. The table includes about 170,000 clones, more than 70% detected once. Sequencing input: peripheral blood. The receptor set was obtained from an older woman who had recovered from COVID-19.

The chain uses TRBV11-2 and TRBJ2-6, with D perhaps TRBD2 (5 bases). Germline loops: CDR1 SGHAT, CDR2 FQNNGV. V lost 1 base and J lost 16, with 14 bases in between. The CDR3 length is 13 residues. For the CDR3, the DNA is TGTGCCAGCAGCTTAGGCCCCCGGTCGGGGCTGACTTTC. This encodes CASSLGPRSGLTF. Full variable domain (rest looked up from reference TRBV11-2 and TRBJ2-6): EAGVAQSPRYKIIEKRQSVAFWCNPISGHATLYWYQQILGQGPKLLIQFQNNGVVDDSQLPKDRFSAERLKGVDSTLKIQPAKLEDSAVYLCASSLGPRSGLTFGAGSRLTVL.

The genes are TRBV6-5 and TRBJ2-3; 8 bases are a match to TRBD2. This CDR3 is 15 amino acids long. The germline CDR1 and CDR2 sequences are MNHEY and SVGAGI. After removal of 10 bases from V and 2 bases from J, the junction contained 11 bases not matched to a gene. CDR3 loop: CATPRTSSHTDTQYF. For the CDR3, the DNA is TGTGCCACCCCCAGGACTAGCAGCCACACAGATACGCAGTATTTT.

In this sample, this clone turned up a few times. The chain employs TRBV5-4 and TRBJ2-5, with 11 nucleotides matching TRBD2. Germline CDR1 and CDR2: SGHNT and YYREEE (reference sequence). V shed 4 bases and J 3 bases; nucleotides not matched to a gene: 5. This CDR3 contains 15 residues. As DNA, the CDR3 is TGTGCCAGCAGCCCCGGGGGACTAGCGGAAGAGACCCAGTACTTC. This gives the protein CASSPGGLAEETQYF.

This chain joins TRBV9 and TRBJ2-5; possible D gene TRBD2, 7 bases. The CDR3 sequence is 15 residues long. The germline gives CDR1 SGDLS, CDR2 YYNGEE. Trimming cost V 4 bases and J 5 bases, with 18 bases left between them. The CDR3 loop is CASSTPSGGGETQYF. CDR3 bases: TGTGCCAGCAGCACACCATCGGGGGGCGGGGAGACCCAGTACTTC.

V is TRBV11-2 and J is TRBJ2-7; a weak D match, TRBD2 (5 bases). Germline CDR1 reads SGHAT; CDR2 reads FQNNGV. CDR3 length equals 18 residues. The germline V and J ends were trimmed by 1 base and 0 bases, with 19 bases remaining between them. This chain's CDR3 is CASSLVGPGLSSSYEQYF. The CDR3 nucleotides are TGTGCCAGCAGCTTAGTGGGCCCGGGGTTGTCTAGCTCCTACGAGCAGTACTTC. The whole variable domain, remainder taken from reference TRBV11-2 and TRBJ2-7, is EAGVAQSPRYKIIEKRQSVAFWCNPISGHATLYWYQQILGQGPKLLIQFQNNGVVDDSQLPKDRFSAERLKGVDSTLKIQPAKLEDSAVYLCASSLVGPGLSSSYEQYFGPGTRLTVT.

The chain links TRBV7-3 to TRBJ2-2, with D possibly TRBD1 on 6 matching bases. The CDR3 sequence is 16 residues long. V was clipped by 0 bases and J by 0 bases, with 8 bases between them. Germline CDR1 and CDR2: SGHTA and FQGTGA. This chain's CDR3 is CASSLTYRANTGELFF. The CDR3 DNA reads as TGTGCCAGCAGCTTAACGTACAGGGCGAACACCGGGGAGCTGTTTTTT.

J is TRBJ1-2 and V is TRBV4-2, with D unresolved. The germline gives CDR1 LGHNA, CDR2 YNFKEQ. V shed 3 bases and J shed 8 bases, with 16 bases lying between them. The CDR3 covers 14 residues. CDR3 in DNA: TGTGCCAGCAGCCAGGCCCCTTCTGGTTGGGGCTACACCTTC. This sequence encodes CASSQAPSGWGYTF.

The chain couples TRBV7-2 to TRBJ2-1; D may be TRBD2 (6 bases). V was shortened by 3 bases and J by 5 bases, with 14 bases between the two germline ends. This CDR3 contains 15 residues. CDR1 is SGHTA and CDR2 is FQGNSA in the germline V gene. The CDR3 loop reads CASSLGGGPNNEQFF. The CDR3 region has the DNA TGTGCCAGCAGCTTGGGGGGAGGACCGAACAATGAGCAGTTCTTC.

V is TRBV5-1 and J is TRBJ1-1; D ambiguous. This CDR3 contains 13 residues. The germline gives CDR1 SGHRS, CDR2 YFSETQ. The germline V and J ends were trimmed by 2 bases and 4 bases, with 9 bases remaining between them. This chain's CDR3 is CASSLVEGTEAFF. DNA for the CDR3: TGCGCCAGCAGCTTAGTGGAGGGCACTGAAGCTTTCTTT.

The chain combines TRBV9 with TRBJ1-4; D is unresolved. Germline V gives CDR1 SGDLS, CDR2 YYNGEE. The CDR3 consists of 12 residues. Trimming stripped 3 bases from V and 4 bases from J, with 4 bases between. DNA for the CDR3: TGTGCCAGCAGCGCCTATAATGAAAAACTGTTTTTT. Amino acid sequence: CASSAYNEKLFF.

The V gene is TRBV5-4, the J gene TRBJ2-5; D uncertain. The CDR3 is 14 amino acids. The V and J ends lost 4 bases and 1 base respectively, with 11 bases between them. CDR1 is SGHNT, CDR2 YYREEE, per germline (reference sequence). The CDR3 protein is CASSPLGPQETQYF. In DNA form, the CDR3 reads TGTGCCAGCAGCCCCCTAGGCCCCCAAGAGACCCAGTACTTC.

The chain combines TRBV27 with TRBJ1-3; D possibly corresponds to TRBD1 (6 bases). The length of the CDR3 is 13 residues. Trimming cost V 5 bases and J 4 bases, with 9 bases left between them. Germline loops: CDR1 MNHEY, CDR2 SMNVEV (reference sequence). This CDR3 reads CASSLTGGNTIYF. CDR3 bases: TGTGCCAGCAGTCTAACAGGGGGAAACACCATATATTTT.

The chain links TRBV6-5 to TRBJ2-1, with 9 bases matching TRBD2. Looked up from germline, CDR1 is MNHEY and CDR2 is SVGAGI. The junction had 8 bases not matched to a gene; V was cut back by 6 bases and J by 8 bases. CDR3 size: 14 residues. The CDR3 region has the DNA TGTGCCAGCAGCGGGGCTAGCGGGAAATATGAGCAGTTCTTC. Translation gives CASSGASGKYEQFF.

In nucleotides, the CDR3 is TGTGCCAGCAGCCCCCAAGGGGGGGCGCGTGGCTACACCTTC. As protein: CASSPQGGARGYTF. The rearrangement links TRBV6-6 to TRBJ1-2; D possibly corresponds to TRBD1 (6 bases). The CDR3 covers 14 residues. Germline V CDR1 and CDR2: MNHNY, SVGAGI (reference sequence). V shed 6 bases and J shed 7 bases, with 18 bases lying between them.

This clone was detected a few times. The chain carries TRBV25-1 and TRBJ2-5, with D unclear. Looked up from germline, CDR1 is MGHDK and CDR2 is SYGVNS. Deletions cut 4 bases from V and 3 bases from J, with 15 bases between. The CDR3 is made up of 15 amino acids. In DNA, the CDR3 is TGTGCCAGCAGTGTGGCCCCTGGTTCGAAAGAGACCCAGTACTTC. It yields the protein CASSVAPGSKETQYF.

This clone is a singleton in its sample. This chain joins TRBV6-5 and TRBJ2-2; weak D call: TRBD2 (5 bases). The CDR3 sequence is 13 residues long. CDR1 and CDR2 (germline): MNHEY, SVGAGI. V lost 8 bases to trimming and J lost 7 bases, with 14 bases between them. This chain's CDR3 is CASGSGIHGELFF. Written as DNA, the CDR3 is TGTGCCAGCGGGTCGGGGATTCACGGGGAGCTGTTTTTT.

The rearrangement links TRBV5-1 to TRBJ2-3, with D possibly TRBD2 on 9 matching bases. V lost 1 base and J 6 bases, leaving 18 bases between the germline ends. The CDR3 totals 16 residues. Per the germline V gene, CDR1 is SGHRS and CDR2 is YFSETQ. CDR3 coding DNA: TGCGCCAGCAGCTTGCAGGGGGCGGGAGGGTCCGATACGCAGTATTTT. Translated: CASSLQGAGGSDTQYF.

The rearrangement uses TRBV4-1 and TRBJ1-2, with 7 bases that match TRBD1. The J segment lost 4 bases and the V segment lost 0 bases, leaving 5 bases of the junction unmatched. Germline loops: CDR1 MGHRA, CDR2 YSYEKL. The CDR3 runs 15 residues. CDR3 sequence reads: CASSQDPDRPYGYTF. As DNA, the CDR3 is TGCGCCAGCAGCCAAGATCCGGACAGGCCCTATGGCTACACCTTC.

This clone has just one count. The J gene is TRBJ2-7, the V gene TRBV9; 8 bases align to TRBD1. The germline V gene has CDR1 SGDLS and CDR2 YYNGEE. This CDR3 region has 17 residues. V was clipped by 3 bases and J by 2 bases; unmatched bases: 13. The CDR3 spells CASSAPLRAGGTYEQYF. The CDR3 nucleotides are TGTGCCAGCAGCGCCCCACTCCGGGCAGGGGGCACCTACGAGCAGTACTTC.

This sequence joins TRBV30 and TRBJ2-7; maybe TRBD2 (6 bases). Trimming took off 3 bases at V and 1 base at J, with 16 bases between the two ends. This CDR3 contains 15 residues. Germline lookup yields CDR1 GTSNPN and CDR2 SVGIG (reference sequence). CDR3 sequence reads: CAWSLGGAGSYEQYF. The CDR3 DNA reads TGTGCCTGGAGCCTAGGAGGGGCGGGTTCCTACGAGCAGTACTTC.

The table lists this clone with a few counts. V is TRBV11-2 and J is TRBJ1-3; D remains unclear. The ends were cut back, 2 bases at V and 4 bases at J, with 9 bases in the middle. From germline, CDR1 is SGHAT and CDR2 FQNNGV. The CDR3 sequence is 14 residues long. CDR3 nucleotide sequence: TGTGCCAGCAGCTTAACAAGAGGGGGAAACACCATATATTTT. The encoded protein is CASSLTRGGNTIYF.

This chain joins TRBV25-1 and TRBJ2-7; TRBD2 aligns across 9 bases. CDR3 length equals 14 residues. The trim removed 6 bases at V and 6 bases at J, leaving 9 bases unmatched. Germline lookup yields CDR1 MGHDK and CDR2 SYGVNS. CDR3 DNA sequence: TGTGCCAGCAGGATAGCGGGGGTGGGGGGCGAGCAGTACTTC. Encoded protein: CASRIAGVGGEQYF.

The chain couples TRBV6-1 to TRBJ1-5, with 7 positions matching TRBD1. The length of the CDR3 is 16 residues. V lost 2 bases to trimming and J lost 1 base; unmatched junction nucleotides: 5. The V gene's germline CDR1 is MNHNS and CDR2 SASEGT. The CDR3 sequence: CASSEYEGASNQPQHF. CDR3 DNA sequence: TGTGCCAGCAGTGAATATGAGGGGGCGAGCAATCAGCCCCAGCATTTT.

The CDR3 region has the DNA TGTGCCAGCAGCATAGGGACTAGCGGCTACAATGAGCAGTTCTTC. This gives the protein CASSIGTSGYNEQFF. V usage is TRBV5-4 and J usage is TRBJ2-1; 11 nucleotides agree with TRBD2. The germline V gene has CDR1 SGHNT and CDR2 YYREEE (reference sequence). V shed 4 bases, J shed 3 bases, and the junction held 3 bases outside the gene matches. The length of the CDR3 is 15 residues.

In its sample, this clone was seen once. This chain's CDR3 is CSASQGPVYEQYF. CDR3 sequence (DNA): TGCAGTGCTAGTCAGGGTCCGGTCTACGAGCAGTACTTC. The chain has TRBV20-1 and TRBJ2-7; tentative D call: TRBD1 (5 bases). CDR3 length: 13 amino acids. Germline V gene data show CDR1 as DFQATT and CDR2 as SNEGSKA (reference sequence). V dropped 3 bases and J dropped 3 bases, with 12 bases sitting between them.

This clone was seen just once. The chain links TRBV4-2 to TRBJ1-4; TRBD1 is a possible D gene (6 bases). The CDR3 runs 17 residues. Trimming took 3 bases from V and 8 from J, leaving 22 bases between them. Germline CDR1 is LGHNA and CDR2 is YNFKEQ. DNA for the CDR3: TGTGCCAGCAGCCACGCCCTCACAGGGAGGGGGGACGAAAAACTGTTTTTT. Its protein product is CASSHALTGRGDEKLFF.

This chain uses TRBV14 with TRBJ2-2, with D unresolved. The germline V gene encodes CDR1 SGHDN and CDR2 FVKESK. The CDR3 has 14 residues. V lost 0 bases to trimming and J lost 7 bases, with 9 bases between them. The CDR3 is CASSQDRSGGELFF. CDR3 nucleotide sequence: TGTGCCAGCAGCCAAGATCGGTCGGGCGGGGAGCTGTTTTTT.